The present T cell receptor beta chain was sequenced within a study of CD8 T cells in ankylosing spondylitis (dated by TCRdb to 2015 to 2018). For the wider study: To find TCR variants linked to disease, the study profiled T cell receptor beta repertoires in ankylosing spondylitis patients and healthy donors. Peripheral blood samples were taken, and synovial fluid was additionally collected from ankylosing spondylitis patients. In total, the full study cohort was made up of some 100 healthy donors and 25 ankylosing spondylitis patients. Study-level results and caveats: The disease-linked clones showed a CD8+ phenotype and occurred at relatively low frequencies in peripheral blood. According to the report, matched synovial fluid samples from ankylosing spondylitis patients were significantly enriched for the disease-linked clones. Some TCR beta motif variants had previously been reported in synovial fluid and blood of reactive arthritis patients, which suggested common disease-initiation mechanisms. A TCR beta motif made up of several highly homologous amino acid variants appeared to be characteristic of blood from ankylosing spondylitis patients.

This clonotype has only a few counts. The specificity of this receptor is unknown. No base qualities exist here, and no much larger clone lies one base off it. From its cysteine to its phenylalanine, the CDR3 spans 16 amino acids. Left in the record is the CDR3 DNA by itself, 48 bases read in frame from the first base. CDR1 is given as SGDLS and CDR2 as YYNGEE, both from the germline V gene. Trimming costs V 4 bases and J 4 bases, and their ends lie 17 bases apart. The sequencer listed for this sample is Illumina HiSeq 2500. TCR beta libraries were prepared by quantitative 5'-RACE with molecular barcodes. The paper's data handling went like this. Disease-linked TCR variants were identified with a new computational method built on a probabilistic model of VDJ rearrangement. In TCRdb, the public reads were trimmed at Q25 with fastp and aligned with MiXCR, with productive beta chains retained. Identical CDR3 protein sequences are pooled into one entry, listed with their most common genes and DNA. For this entry, the V and J calls and clone size follow TCRdb and not the study's own pipeline. The sample yields 670,000 or so distinct CDR3 sequences; around 19% were counted once. The biggest ten clones account for around a fifth of the sample.

This receptor was taken from a male donor with ankylosing spondylitis. The rearranged segments are TRBV9 and TRBJ2-2; the D gene is perhaps TRBD1 or TRBD2, each of them matching over 7 bases. Source material: blood, either unsorted or a sorted T cell fraction (not recorded which). The DNA is as follows: TGTGCCAGCAGCCCAGGGGGGGGGTTTCCCACCGGGGAGCTGTTTTTT. Its protein is CASSPGGGFPTGELFF.